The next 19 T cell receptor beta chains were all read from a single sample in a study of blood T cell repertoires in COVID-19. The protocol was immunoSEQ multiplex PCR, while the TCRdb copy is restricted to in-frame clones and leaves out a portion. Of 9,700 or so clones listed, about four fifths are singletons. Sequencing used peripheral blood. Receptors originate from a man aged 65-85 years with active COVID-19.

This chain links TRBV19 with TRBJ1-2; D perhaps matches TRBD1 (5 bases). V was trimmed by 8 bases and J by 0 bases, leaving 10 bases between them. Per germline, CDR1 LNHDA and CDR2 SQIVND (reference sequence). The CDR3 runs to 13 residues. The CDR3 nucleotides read TGTGCCAGTGAAGACAGCCCTAACTATGGCTACACCTTC. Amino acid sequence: CASEDSPNYGYTF.

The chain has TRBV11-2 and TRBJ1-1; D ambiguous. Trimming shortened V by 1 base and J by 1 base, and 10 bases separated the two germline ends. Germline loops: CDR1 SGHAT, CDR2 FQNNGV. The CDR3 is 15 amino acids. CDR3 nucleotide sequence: TGTGCCAGCAGCTTAGGCTTGGCGGGGAACACTGAAGCTTTCTTT. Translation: CASSLGLAGNTEAFF.

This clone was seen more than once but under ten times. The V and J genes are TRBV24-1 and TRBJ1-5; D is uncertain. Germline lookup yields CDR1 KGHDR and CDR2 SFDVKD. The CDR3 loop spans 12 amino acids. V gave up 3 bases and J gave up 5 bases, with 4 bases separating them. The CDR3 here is CATSDPDQPQHF. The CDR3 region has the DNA TGTGCCACCAGTGATCCAGATCAGCCCCAGCATTTT.

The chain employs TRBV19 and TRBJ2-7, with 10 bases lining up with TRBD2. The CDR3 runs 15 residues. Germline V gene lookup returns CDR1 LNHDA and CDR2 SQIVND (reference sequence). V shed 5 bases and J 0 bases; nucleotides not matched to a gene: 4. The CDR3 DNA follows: TGTGCCAGTAGTTTCGGACTAGCGGTCTCCTACGAGCAGTACTTC. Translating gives CASSFGLAVSYEQYF.

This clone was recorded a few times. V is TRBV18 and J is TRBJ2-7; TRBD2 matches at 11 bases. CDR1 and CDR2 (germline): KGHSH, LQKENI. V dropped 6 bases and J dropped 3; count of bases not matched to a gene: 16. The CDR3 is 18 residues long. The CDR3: CASSPGLAEGGVFYEQYF. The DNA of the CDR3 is TGTGCCAGCTCCCCGGGACTAGCGGAGGGAGGGGTATTCTACGAGCAGTACTTC.

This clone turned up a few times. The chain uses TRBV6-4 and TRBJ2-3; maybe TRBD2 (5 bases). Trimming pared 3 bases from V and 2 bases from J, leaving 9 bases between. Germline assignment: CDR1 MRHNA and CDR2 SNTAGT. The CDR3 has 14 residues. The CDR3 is CASSESGPTDTQYF. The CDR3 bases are TGTGCCAGCAGTGAGAGCGGCCCCACAGATACGCAGTATTTT.

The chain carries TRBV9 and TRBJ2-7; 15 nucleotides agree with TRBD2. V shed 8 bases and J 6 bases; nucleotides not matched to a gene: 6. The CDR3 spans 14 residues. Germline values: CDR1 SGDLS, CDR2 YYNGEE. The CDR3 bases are TGTGCCAGTGGAAGGGGACTAGCGGGAGGCGAGCAGTACTTC. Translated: CASGRGLAGGEQYF. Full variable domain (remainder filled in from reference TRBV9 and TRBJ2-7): DSGVTQTPKHLITATGQRVTLRCSPRSGDLSVYWYQQSLDQGLQFLIQYYNGEERAKGNILERFSAQQFPDLHSELNLSSLELGDSALYFCASGRGLAGGEQYFGPGTRLTVT.

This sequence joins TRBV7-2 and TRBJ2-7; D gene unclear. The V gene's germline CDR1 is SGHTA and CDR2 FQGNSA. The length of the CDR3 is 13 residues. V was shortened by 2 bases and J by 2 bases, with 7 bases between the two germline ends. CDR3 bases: TGTGCCAGCAGCTTATCCCCAACCTACGAGCAGTACTTC. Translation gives CASSLSPTYEQYF.

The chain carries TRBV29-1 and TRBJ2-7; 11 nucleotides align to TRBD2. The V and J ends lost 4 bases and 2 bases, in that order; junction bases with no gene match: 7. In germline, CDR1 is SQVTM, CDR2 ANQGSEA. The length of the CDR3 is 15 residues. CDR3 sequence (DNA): TGCAGCGTTGGGGCTACTAGCGGGAGAGCCTACGAGCAGTACTTC. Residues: CSVGATSGRAYEQYF.

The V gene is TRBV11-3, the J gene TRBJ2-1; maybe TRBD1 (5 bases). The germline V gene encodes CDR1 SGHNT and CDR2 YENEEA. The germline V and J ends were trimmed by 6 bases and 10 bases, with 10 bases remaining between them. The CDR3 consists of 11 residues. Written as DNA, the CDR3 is TGTGCCAGCAGGGGGAACAGGGAGCAGTTCTTC. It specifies CASRGNREQFF.

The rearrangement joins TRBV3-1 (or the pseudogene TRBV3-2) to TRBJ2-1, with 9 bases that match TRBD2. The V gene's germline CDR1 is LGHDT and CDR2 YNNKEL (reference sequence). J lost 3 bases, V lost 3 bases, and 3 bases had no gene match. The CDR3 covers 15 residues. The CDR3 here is CASSQSGRHYNEQFF. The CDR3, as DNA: TGTGCCAGCAGCCAGAGCGGGAGGCACTACAATGAGCAGTTCTTC.

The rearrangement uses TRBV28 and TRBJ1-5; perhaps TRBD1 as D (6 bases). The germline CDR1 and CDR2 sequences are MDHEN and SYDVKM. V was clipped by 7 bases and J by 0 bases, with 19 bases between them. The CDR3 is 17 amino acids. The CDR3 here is CASIPHAGDYSNQPQHF. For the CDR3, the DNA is TGTGCCAGCATCCCCCATGCAGGGGATTATAGCAATCAGCCCCAGCATTTT.

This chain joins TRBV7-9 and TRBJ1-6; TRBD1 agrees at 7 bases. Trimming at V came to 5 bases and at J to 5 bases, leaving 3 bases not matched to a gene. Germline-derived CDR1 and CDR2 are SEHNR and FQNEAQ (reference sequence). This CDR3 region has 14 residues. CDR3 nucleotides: TGTGCCAGCAGCGGCGGGACAGATAATTCACCCCTCCACTTT. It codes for CASSGGTDNSPLHF.

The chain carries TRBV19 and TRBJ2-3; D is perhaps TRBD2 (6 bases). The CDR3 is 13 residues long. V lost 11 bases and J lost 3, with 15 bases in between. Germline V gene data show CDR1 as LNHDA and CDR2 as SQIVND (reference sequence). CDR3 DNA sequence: TGTGCCGCCCGGGGGACCCTTACAGATACGCAGTATTTT. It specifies CAARGTLTDTQYF.

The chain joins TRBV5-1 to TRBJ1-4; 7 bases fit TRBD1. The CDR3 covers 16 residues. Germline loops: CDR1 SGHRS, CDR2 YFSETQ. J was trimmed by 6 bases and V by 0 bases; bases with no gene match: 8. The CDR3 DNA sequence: TGCGCCAGCAGCTTGGCTGGAGGGGGCTTGGATGAAAAACTGTTTTTT. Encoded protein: CASSLAGGGLDEKLFF. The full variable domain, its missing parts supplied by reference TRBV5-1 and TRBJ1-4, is KAGVTQTPRYLIKTRGQQVTLSCSPISGHRSVSWYQQTPGQGLQFLFEYFSETQRNKGNFPGRFSGRQFSNSRSEMNVSTLELGDSALYLCASSLAGGGLDEKLFFGSGTQLSVL.

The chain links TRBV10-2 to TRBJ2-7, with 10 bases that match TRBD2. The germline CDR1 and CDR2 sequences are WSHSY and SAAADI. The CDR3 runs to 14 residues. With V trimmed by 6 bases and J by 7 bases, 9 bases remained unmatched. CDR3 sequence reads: CASSFSGGSREQYF. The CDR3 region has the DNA TGCGCCAGCAGCTTTAGCGGGGGGTCGAGAGAGCAGTACTTC.

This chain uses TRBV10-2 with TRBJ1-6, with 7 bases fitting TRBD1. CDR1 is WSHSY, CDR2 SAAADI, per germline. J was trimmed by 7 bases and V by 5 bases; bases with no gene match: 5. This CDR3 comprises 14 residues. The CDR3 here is CASSNRGGNSPLHF. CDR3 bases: TGCGCCAGCAGTAACAGGGGTGGAAATTCACCCCTCCACTTT.

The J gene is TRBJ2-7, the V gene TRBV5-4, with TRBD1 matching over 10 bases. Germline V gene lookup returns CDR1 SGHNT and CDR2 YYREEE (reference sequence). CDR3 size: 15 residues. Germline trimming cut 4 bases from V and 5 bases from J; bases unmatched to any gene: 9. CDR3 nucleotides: TGTGCCAGCAGCCCGGGGACAGGGGCATTTGACGAGCAGTACTTC. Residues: CASSPGTGAFDEQYF.

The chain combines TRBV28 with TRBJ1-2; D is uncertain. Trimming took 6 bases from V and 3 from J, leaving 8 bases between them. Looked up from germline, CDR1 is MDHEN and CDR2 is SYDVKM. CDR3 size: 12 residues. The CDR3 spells CASSAGYYGYTF. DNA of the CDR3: TGTGCCAGCAGCGCAGGCTACTATGGCTACACCTTC.